A selection of T cell receptor beta chains follows, all from one sample in a study of T cell repertoires in cytomegalovirus infection. Their recognized antigens are unknown. MiXCR, applied by TCRdb to the reads, yields one record per CDR3 protein. The sample lists about a million distinct CDR3 sequences, roughly a third occurring once. Source: cultured CD8+ T cells from PBMCs, taken from culture after CMV antigen stimulation. These receptors were collected from a human donor in good health (CMV status not recorded). Some clones in this sample may be carry-over from other donors' samples. The CDR3 runs from the conserved cysteine through the conserved F or W. The order of the fields is V gene, clone size, D gene, J gene, CDR3 protein, CDR3 DNA. D genes are given only for firm matches. Size is stated for part of the rows, as once, few or many counts, or as a class when the clone is expanded.

v_gene: TRBV4-2; abundance: .; d_gene: .; j_gene: TRBJ2-1; CDR3aa: CASSPDLVNEQFF; CDR3nt: TGTGCCAGCAGCCCTGACTTAGTCAATGAGCAGTTCTTC
v_gene: TRBV7-9; abundance: .; d_gene: TRBD1; j_gene: TRBJ2-1; CDR3aa: CASRRDRGVYNEQFF; CDR3nt: TGTGCCAGCAGGAGGGACAGGGGTGTTTACAATGAGCAGTTCTTC
v_gene: TRBV19; abundance: .; d_gene: .; j_gene: TRBJ1-1; CDR3aa: CASRMGPGEITEAFF; CDR3nt: TGTGCCAGTAGGATGGGTCCAGGGGAAATCACTGAAGCTTTCTTT
v_gene: TRBV15; abundance: .; d_gene: .; j_gene: TRBJ2-1; CDR3aa: CATSRGRQEPYNEQFF; CDR3nt: TGTGCCACCAGCAGAGGTAGGCAGGAGCCCTACAATGAGCAGTTCTTC
v_gene: TRBV7-9; abundance: .; d_gene: .; j_gene: TRBJ2-7; CDR3aa: CASSLEGVVDELYF; CDR3nt: TGTGCCAGCAGCTTAGAAGGGGTGGTCGACGAGCTGTACTTC
v_gene: TRBV2; abundance: .; d_gene: .; j_gene: TRBJ2-4; CDR3aa: CASWNAGENIQYF; CDR3nt: TGTGCCAGTTGGAACGCAGGGGAAAACATTCAGTACTTC
v_gene: TRBV7-3; abundance: few; d_gene: TRBD1; j_gene: TRBJ1-6; CDR3aa: CASSLLDRGNSPLHF; CDR3nt: TGTGCCAGCAGCTTACTGGACAGGGGTAATTCACCCCTCCACTTT
v_gene: TRBV6-2/TRBV6-3; abundance: .; d_gene: .; j_gene: TRBJ2-3; CDR3aa: CASSWTANTDTQYF; CDR3nt: TGTGCCAGCAGTTGGACAGCGAACACAGATACGCAGTATTTT
v_gene: TRBV7-6; abundance: many; d_gene: .; j_gene: TRBJ2-6; CDR3aa: CASRPGAIAGSGANVLTF; CDR3nt: TGTGCCAGCAGGCCGGGGGCCATCGCAGGCTCTGGGGCCAACGTCCTGACTTTC
v_gene: TRBV7-6; abundance: .; d_gene: TRBD2; j_gene: TRBJ2-1; CDR3aa: CASSFLSGGPYNEQFF; CDR3nt: TGTGCCAGCAGCTTCCTAAGCGGGGGCCCCTACAATGAGCAGTTCTTC
v_gene: TRBV18; abundance: few; d_gene: TRBD1; j_gene: TRBJ2-3; CDR3aa: CASSPPRQGLSTDTQYF; CDR3nt: TGTGCCAGCTCACCACCGAGACAGGGCCTGAGCACAGATACGCAGTATTTT